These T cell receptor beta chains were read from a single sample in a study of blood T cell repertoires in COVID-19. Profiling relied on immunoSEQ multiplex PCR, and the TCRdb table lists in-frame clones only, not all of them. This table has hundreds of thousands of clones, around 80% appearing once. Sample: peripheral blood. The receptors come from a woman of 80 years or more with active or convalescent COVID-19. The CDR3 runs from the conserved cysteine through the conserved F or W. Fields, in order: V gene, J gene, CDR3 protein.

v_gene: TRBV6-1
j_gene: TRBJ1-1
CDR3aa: CASSEGDIRMNTEAFF

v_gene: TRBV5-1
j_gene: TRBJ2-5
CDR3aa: CASTQSVAGGPETQYF

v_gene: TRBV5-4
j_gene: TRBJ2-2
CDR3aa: CASSLKSAGGGGELFF

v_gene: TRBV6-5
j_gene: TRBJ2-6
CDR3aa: CASSYVGRGANVLTF

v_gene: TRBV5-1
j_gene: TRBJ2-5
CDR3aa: CASRGSGRAEETQYF

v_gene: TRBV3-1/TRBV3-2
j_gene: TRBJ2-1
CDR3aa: CASSPDRNYNEQFF

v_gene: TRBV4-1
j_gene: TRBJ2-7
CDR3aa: CASSQDVRRMAYEQYF

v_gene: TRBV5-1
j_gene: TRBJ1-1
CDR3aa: CASKQFPGSNTEAFF

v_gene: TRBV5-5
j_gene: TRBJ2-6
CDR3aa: CASSLYGANVLTF

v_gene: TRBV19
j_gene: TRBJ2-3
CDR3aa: CASRFGDSQYF

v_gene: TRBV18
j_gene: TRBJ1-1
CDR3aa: CASSPPAGGGAEAFF

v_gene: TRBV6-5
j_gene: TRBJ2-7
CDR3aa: CASSYRDRVYEQYF

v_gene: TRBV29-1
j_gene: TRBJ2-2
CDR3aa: CSAGTIDTGELFF

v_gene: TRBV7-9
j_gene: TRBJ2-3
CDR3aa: CASSPLSGNADTQYF

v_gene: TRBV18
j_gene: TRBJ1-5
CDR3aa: CASSSGTGNQPQHF

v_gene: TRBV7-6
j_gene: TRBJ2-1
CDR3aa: CASSLGPKGPLAPSSYNEQFF

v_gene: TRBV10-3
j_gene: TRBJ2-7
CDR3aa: CAIVRDRGLEQYF

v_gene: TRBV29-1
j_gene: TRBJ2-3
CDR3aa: CSVEDAGGGTDTQYF

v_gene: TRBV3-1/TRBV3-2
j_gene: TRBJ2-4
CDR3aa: CASSLLAGGAKNIQYF

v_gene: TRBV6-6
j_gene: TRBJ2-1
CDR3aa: CASSDSYFGGFF

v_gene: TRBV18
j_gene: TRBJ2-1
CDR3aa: CASSPMAGSSYNEQFF

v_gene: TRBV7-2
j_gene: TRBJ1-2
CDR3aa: CASTRGDTAPRGYTF

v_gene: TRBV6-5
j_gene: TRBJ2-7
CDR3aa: CASSTTSQGFYEQYF

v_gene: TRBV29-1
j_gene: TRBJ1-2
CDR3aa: CSAGGPYGYTF